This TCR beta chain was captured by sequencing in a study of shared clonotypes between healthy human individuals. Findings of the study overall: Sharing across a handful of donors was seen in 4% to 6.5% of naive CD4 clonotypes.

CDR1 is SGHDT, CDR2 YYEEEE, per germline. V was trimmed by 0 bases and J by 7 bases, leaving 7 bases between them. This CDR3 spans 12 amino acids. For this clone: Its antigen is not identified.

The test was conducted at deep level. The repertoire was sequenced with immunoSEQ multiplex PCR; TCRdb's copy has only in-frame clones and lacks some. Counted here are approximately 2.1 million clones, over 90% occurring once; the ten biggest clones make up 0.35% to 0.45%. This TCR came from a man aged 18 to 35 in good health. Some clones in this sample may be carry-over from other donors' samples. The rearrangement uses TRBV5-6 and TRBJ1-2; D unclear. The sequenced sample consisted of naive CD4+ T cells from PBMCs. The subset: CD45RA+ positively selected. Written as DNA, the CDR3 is TGTGCCAGCAGCTTGGGAGTTCTTGGCTACACCTTC. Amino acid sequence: CASSLGVLGYTF.